This record looks at one T cell receptor beta chain sequence and its context. Just one base apart from a much larger clone, this may be a read error. This entry is derived from a study of T cell repertoires in cytomegalovirus infection. One entry per CDR3 protein, called by TCRdb with MiXCR from the reads. Of some 97,000 distinct CDR3 sequences in the sample, around 22% were seen once. This clonotype originated in a human donor in good health (CMV status not recorded). Some clones in this sample may be carry-over from other donors' samples. The sequenced material came from CD8+ T cells from PBMCs.

CDR3 residues: CTSSFSVSDEQYF. The CDR3 DNA follows: TGTACCAGCAGCTTCTCGGTCTCAGACGAGCAGTACTTC. This chain joins TRBV12-3 or TRBV12-4 and TRBJ2-7; the D is unclear. This CDR3 spans 13 amino acids.